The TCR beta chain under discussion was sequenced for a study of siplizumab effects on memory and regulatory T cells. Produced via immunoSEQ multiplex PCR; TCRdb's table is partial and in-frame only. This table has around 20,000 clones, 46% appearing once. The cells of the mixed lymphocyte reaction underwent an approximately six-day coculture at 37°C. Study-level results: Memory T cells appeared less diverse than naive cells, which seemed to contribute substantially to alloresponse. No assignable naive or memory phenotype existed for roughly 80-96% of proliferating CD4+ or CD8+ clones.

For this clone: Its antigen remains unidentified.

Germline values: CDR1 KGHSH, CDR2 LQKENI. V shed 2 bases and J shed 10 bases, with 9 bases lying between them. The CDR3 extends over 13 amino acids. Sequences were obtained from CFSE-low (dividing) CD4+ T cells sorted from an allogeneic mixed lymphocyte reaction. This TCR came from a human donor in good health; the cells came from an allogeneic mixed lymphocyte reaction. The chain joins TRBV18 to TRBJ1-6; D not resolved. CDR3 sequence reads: CASSPEMGSPLHF. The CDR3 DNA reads TGTGCCAGCTCACCAGAGATGGGGTCACCCCTCCACTTT.